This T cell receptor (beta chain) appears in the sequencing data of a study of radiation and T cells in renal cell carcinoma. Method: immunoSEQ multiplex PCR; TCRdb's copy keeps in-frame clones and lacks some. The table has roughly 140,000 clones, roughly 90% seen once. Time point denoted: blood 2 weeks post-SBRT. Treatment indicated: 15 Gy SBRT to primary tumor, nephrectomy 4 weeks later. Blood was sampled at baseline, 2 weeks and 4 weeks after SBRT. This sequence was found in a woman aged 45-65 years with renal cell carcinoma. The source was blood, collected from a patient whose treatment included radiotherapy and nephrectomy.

As DNA, the CDR3 is TGTGCCAGCAGTGAATGGGGTACGGACTATGGCTACACCTTC. Translated: CASSEWGTDYGYTF. The chain joins TRBV2 to TRBJ1-2, with D unclear. V was shortened by 2 bases and J by 3 bases, with 10 bases between the two germline ends. Germline V gene sequence: CDR1 SNHLY, CDR2 FYNNEI. The CDR3 runs to 14 residues.